This is a list of T cell receptor beta chains from one sample in a study of cytomegalovirus exposure and HLA in healthy donors. Method: immunoSEQ multiplex PCR; TCRdb's copy keeps in-frame clones and lacks some. Of 200,000 to 250,000 clones in the sample, 75% to 85% were seen once. The sequencing input was PBMCs. All receptors derive from a woman aged 60-75 years in good health and CMV-seropositive. The CDR3 runs from the conserved cysteine through the conserved F or W. D genes are given only for firm matches. A row's size may be missing; if present it is once, few, many or a size class.

v_call: TRBV5-1; clone_size: -; d_call: -; j_call: TRBJ1-4; cdr3_nt: TGCGCCAGCAGCTTAGGGGAGGGTAATGAAAAACTGTTTTTT; cdr3_aa: CASSLGEGNEKLFF
v_call: TRBV5-1; clone_size: -; d_call: TRBD2; j_call: TRBJ2-1; cdr3_nt: TGCGCCAGCAGCATGGGACTAGCGTCCTACAATGAGCAGTTCTTC; cdr3_aa: CASSMGLASYNEQFF
v_call: TRBV2; clone_size: -; d_call: TRBD2; j_call: TRBJ2-7; cdr3_nt: TGTGCCAGCAGTGAGATATTCACTAGCGCCAGATCCTACGAGCAGTACTTC; cdr3_aa: CASSEIFTSARSYEQYF
v_call: TRBV5-4; clone_size: -; d_call: -; j_call: TRBJ2-5; cdr3_nt: TGTGCCAGCAGCTTGGCCGGAGCGGAGACCCAGTACTTC; cdr3_aa: CASSLAGAETQYF
v_call: TRBV7-3; clone_size: -; d_call: TRBD2; j_call: TRBJ2-1; cdr3_nt: TGTGCCAGCAGCTTAGCTAGCGGGGGGGGTGAGAATGAGCAGTTCTTC; cdr3_aa: CASSLASGGGENEQFF
v_call: TRBV5-1; clone_size: -; d_call: TRBD1; j_call: TRBJ1-6; cdr3_nt: TGCGCCAGCAGCAGAGGACAGGGCCATTCACCCCTCCACTTT; cdr3_aa: CASSRGQGHSPLHF
v_call: TRBV10-3; clone_size: -; d_call: TRBD2; j_call: TRBJ2-2; cdr3_nt: TGTGCCATCAGTGTAACAGATTTAACTAGCGGGATAAACACCGGGGAGCTGTTTTTT; cdr3_aa: CAISVTDLTSGINTGELFF
v_call: TRBV5-1; clone_size: -; d_call: -; j_call: TRBJ2-3; cdr3_nt: TGCGCCAGCAGCTACGGGGTTGACACAGATACGCAGTATTTT; cdr3_aa: CASSYGVDTDTQYF
v_call: TRBV5-4; clone_size: -; d_call: -; j_call: TRBJ2-2; cdr3_nt: TGTGCCAGCATGGAGGGGAACACCGGGGAGCTGTTTTTT; cdr3_aa: CASMEGNTGELFF
v_call: TRBV7-9; clone_size: -; d_call: -; j_call: TRBJ2-5; cdr3_nt: TGTGCCAGCAGCGTCCGACGAGCGGCTCCCCAAGAGACCCAGTACTTC; cdr3_aa: CASSVRRAAPQETQYF
v_call: TRBV5-1; clone_size: few; d_call: -; j_call: TRBJ1-2; cdr3_nt: TGCGCCAGCAGCTTGGGACAGAACTATGGCTACACCTTC; cdr3_aa: CASSLGQNYGYTF
v_call: TRBV7-3; clone_size: once; d_call: TRBD1; j_call: TRBJ1-2; cdr3_nt: TGTGCCAGCAGCTTAGGGACAGGGAATGGCTACACCTTC; cdr3_aa: CASSLGTGNGYTF
v_call: TRBV11-2; clone_size: -; d_call: -; j_call: TRBJ1-5; cdr3_nt: TGTGCCAGCAGCTTAGCGGGGGGAGCCCAGCATTTT; cdr3_aa: CASSLAGGAQHF
v_call: TRBV14; clone_size: -; d_call: TRBD2; j_call: TRBJ2-5; cdr3_nt: TGTGCCAGCAGCCTCGGGACTAGCGGGAGGGAGACCCAGTACTTC; cdr3_aa: CASSLGTSGRETQYF
v_call: TRBV11-2; clone_size: -; d_call: -; j_call: TRBJ2-7; cdr3_nt: TGTGCCAGCAGCTTCGGATCGGGTACCTACGAGCAGTACTTC; cdr3_aa: CASSFGSGTYEQYF
v_call: TRBV11-2; clone_size: -; d_call: -; j_call: TRBJ2-1; cdr3_nt: TGTGCCAGCAGCTTAGACGGGGTTTGGGGTTACAATGAGCAGTTCTTC; cdr3_aa: CASSLDGVWGYNEQFF
v_call: TRBV7-9; clone_size: few; d_call: TRBD1; j_call: TRBJ2-7; cdr3_nt: TGTTCCAGCAGCCCCTCGGGACAGCCCTCGATCTACGAGCAGTACTTC; cdr3_aa: CSSSPSGQPSIYEQYF
v_call: TRBV2; clone_size: -; d_call: TRBD2; j_call: TRBJ2-3; cdr3_nt: TGTGCCAGCAGGATCGGGGGGGGCACAGATACGCAGTATTTT; cdr3_aa: CASRIGGGTDTQYF
v_call: TRBV4-1; clone_size: -; d_call: -; j_call: TRBJ1-5; cdr3_nt: TGCGCCAGCAGCCAAGTGGGAGATCAGCCCCAGCATTTT; cdr3_aa: CASSQVGDQPQHF
v_call: TRBV5-1; clone_size: -; d_call: -; j_call: TRBJ2-7; cdr3_nt: TGCGCCAGCAGCTTGGGAATAGCTGGGAGCTCCTACGAGCAGTACTTC; cdr3_aa: CASSLGIAGSSYEQYF
v_call: TRBV27; clone_size: -; d_call: -; j_call: TRBJ1-1; cdr3_nt: TGTGCCAGCAGGGCCTCGAGGGTGAACACTGAAGCTTTCTTT; cdr3_aa: CASRASRVNTEAFF
v_call: TRBV6-1; clone_size: few; d_call: -; j_call: TRBJ1-1; cdr3_nt: TGTGCCAGCAGTGGTACAGGGTTGACTGAAGCTTTCTTT; cdr3_aa: CASSGTGLTEAFF
v_call: TRBV19; clone_size: -; d_call: -; j_call: TRBJ1-1; cdr3_nt: TGTGCCAGTAGTATGGGAGCCCCGAACACTGAAGCTTTCTTT; cdr3_aa: CASSMGAPNTEAFF
v_call: TRBV9; clone_size: -; d_call: -; j_call: TRBJ1-1; cdr3_nt: TGTGCCAGCAGCGTGGGAGGACGCACGAACACTGAAGCTTTCTTT; cdr3_aa: CASSVGGRTNTEAFF
v_call: TRBV30; clone_size: -; d_call: TRBD1; j_call: TRBJ1-2; cdr3_nt: TGTGCCTGGACCCATGGGACAGGGGGGAACTATGGCTACACCTTC; cdr3_aa: CAWTHGTGGNYGYTF
v_call: TRBV23-1; clone_size: -; d_call: TRBD1; j_call: TRBJ1-1; cdr3_nt: TGCGCCAGCAGTCGGGGGGGACAGGGGAACACTGAAGCTTTCTTT; cdr3_aa: CASSRGGQGNTEAFF
v_call: TRBV19; clone_size: few; d_call: -; j_call: TRBJ1-2; cdr3_nt: TGTGCCAGTACCAGAAGCTCTAGGGGAAGGCCTAACTATGGCTACACCTTC; cdr3_aa: CASTRSSRGRPNYGYTF
v_call: TRBV25-1; clone_size: -; d_call: -; j_call: TRBJ2-2; cdr3_nt: TGTGCCAGCAGAGGTCAGGGGGGCACCGGGGAGCTGTTTTTT; cdr3_aa: CASRGQGGTGELFF
v_call: TRBV10-1; clone_size: -; d_call: TRBD1; j_call: TRBJ2-7; cdr3_nt: TGCGCCAGCAGTTACGAACAGGGGTTCGAGCAGTACTTC; cdr3_aa: CASSYEQGFEQYF
v_call: TRBV4-1; clone_size: -; d_call: -; j_call: TRBJ2-3; cdr3_nt: TGCGCCAGCAGCCTCATTGGACTTTCTAAGAGCACAGATACGCAGTATTTT; cdr3_aa: CASSLIGLSKSTDTQYF
v_call: TRBV21-1; clone_size: -; d_call: -; j_call: TRBJ1-1; cdr3_nt: TGTGCCAGCAGCAAAATTATGGAGGAAACTTACGGGACTGGGAACACTGAAGCTTTCTTT; cdr3_aa: CASSKIMEETYGTGNTEAFF
v_call: TRBV6-1; clone_size: once; d_call: -; j_call: TRBJ2-1; cdr3_nt: TGTGCCAGCAGTGCATCAGTGGGGGGAAATGAGCAGTTCTTC; cdr3_aa: CASSASVGGNEQFF